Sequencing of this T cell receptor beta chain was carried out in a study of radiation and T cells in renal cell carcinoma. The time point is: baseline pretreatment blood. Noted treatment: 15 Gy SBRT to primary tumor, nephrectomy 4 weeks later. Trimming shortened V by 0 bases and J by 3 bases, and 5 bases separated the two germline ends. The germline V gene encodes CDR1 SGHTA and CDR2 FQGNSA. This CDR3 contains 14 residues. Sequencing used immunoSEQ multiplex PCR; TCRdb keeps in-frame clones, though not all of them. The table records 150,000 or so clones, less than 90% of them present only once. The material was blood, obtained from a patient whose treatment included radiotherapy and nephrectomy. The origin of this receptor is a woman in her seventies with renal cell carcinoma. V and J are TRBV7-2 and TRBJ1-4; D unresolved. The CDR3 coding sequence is TGTGCCAGCAGCTTAGCAGGGCCTAATGAAAAACTGTTTTTT. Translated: CASSLAGPNEKLFF.